Below, 17 T cell receptor beta chains from the same sample are listed, as sequenced in a study of cytomegalovirus exposure and HLA in healthy donors. Amplification used 60 Vbeta primers and 13 Jbeta primers. Libraries were prepared by immunoSEQ multiplex PCR; TCRdb keeps only in-frame clonotypes and omits some of them. This repertoire shows 55,000 to 75,000 clones, around 62% found once; its top ten account for around 2.7%. The sample consisted of PBMCs. The receptors originated from a man aged 30-40 years in good health and CMV-seronegative.

The chain combines TRBV30 with TRBJ1-5, with TRBD1 matching over 10 bases. Germline V CDR1 and CDR2: GTSNPN, SVGIG (reference sequence). CDR3 length: 13 residues. Losses at the gene ends were 7 bases for V and 4 bases for J; bases not matched to a gene: 4. The CDR3 protein is CALDRGSNQPQHF. The CDR3 DNA is TGTGCCTTGGACAGGGGGTCAAATCAGCCCCAGCATTTT.

This clone was recorded only once. The genes are TRBV5-4 and TRBJ2-3, with 13 nucleotides matching TRBD2. The J segment lost 2 bases and the V segment lost 4 bases, leaving 4 bases of the junction unmatched. Germline-derived CDR1 and CDR2 are SGHNT and YYREEE (reference sequence). This CDR3 has 16 residues. The CDR3 region has the DNA TGTGCCAGCAGCGCCGGACTAGCGGGGGCCACAGATACGCAGTATTTT. This encodes CASSAGLAGATDTQYF.

The chain has TRBV7-9 and TRBJ2-2; D unresolved. Deletions cut 1 base from V and 5 bases from J, with 14 bases between. Germline CDR1 and CDR2: SEHNR and FQNEAQ (reference sequence). This CDR3 is 16 amino acids long. CDR3 nucleotide sequence: TGTGCCAGCAGCTTAGGCCGCGCAATCAATACCGGGGAGCTGTTTTTT. As protein: CASSLGRAINTGELFF.

This clone appeared once. The chain joins TRBV7-6 to TRBJ2-5; D remains ambiguous. Germline V gene sequence: CDR1 SGHVS, CDR2 FNYEAQ. This CDR3 comprises 15 residues. Between the trimmed V and J ends, which lost 2 bases and 2 bases, there was a span of 12 bases. The CDR3 DNA sequence: TGTGCCAGCAGCTTACTCAGCGCAGTACAAGAGACCCAGTACTTC. Residues: CASSLLSAVQETQYF.

The CDR3, as DNA: TGCGCCAGCAGCTTTCAGGGGGCCCTCTCGAACACTGAAGCTTTCTTT. Translated: CASSFQGALSNTEAFF. This chain links TRBV4-1 with TRBJ1-1, with 8 bases lining up with TRBD1. The CDR3 has 16 residues. J lost 1 base, V lost 5 bases, and 9 bases had no gene match. CDR1 and CDR2 from the germline V gene are MGHRA and YSYEKL.

V is TRBV7-7 and J is TRBJ2-1, with 7 bases lining up with TRBD2. From germline, CDR1 is SSHAT and CDR2 FNYEAQ (reference sequence). V shed 4 bases and J 8 bases; nucleotides not matched to a gene: 8. The CDR3 has 14 residues. Here the CDR3 DNA reads TGTGCCAGCAGCTCCGGGACTAAGTCTCATGAGCAGTTCTTC. Translated: CASSSGTKSHEQFF.

The chain joins TRBV10-1 to TRBJ1-1, with 7 bases aligning to TRBD1. CDR1 WNHNN and CDR2 SYGVQD come from the germline V gene (reference sequence). This CDR3 has 13 amino acids. The J segment lost 1 base and the V segment lost 7 bases, leaving 3 bases of the junction unmatched. The CDR3 nucleotides are TGCGCCAGCATGGACAGGCCGAACACTGAAGCTTTCTTT. This translates into CASMDRPNTEAFF.

The V call is TRBV4-2, the J call TRBJ1-3; D gene uncertain. This CDR3 comprises 16 residues. V was cut by 0 bases and J by 4 bases, with 13 bases left in between. CDR1 LGHNA and CDR2 YNFKEQ come from the germline V gene. The CDR3 region is CASSQDGRLGGNTIYF. The CDR3 region has the DNA TGTGCCAGCAGCCAAGATGGGAGGCTAGGGGGAAACACCATATATTTT.

The chain uses TRBV30 and TRBJ2-2, with TRBD1 matching over 11 bases. With 0 bases clipped from V and 6 bases from J, the junction kept 0 bases outside the gene matches. Germline CDR1 and CDR2: GTSNPN and SVGIG (reference sequence). This CDR3 contains 14 residues. CDR3 region: CAWSVGQGAGELFF. CDR3 in DNA: TGTGCCTGGAGTGTGGGACAGGGGGCCGGGGAGCTGTTTTTT.

The chain carries TRBV6-6 and TRBJ2-7; the D is unclear. Germline assignment: CDR1 MNHNY and CDR2 SVGAGI (reference sequence). The CDR3 length is 12 residues. Trimming pared 7 bases from V and 4 bases from J, leaving 11 bases between. In DNA form, the CDR3 reads TGTGCCAGCATGGTCGATAGATACGAGCAGTACTTC. Its translation: CASMVDRYEQYF.

Here the CDR3 DNA reads TGTGCCAGCAGGGGGACAGGGGTGGGTGGCTACACCTTC. Protein sequence: CASRGTGVGGYTF. The chain is built from TRBV9 and TRBJ1-2; 10 bases map to TRBD1. The germline CDR1 and CDR2 sequences are SGDLS and YYNGEE. Trimming removed 5 bases from V and 7 bases from J; junction bases left unmatched: 5. The CDR3 spans 13 residues.

This clone showed up just a few times. The chain carries TRBV29-1 and TRBJ2-1; TRBD2 might be the D (6 bases). CDR1 and CDR2 from the germline V gene are SQVTM and ANQGSEA. The ends were cut back, 0 bases at V and 4 bases at J, with 16 bases in the middle. CDR3 length: 16 residues. The CDR3 bases are TGCAGCGTTGAAGATCTTTACGGGGGAGAATACAATGAGCAGTTCTTC. As protein: CSVEDLYGGEYNEQFF.

This clone was observed a handful of times. This chain joins TRBV5-4 and TRBJ1-1, with unresolved D. Germline CDR1 and CDR2: SGHNT and YYREEE (reference sequence). V lost 0 bases, J lost 3 bases, and 6 bases lay in between. The length of the CDR3 is 13 residues. In nucleotides, the CDR3 is TGTGCCAGCAGCTTGGCGGGGTACACTGAAGCTTTCTTT. Translating gives CASSLAGYTEAFF.

The J gene is TRBJ1-1, the V gene TRBV14; D unresolved. Trimming pared 4 bases from V and 3 bases from J, leaving 9 bases between. Germline values: CDR1 SGHDN, CDR2 FVKESK. This CDR3 is 13 amino acids long. The CDR3 loop is CASSLEEHTEAFF. The CDR3 region has the DNA TGTGCCAGCAGCCTGGAGGAGCACACTGAAGCTTTCTTT.

This clone came up once. The gene calls are TRBV4-1 and TRBJ1-1; D might be TRBD1 (5 bases). The CDR3 sequence is 12 residues long. V dropped 6 bases and J dropped 7 bases, with 12 bases sitting between them. Germline V lookup: CDR1 MGHRA, CDR2 YSYEKL. The CDR3 sequence is CASSPQESEAFF. CDR3 in DNA: TGCGCCAGCAGTCCACAGGAGAGTGAAGCTTTCTTT.

This chain uses TRBV10-3 with TRBJ1-4; 7 bases align to TRBD1. CDR3 length equals 14 residues. Trimming cost V 0 bases and J 8 bases; bases outside gene matches: 3. Looked up from germline, CDR1 is ENHRY and CDR2 is SYGVKD. CDR3 in amino acids: CAISESQGDEKLFF. CDR3 bases: TGTGCCATCAGTGAGTCCCAGGGGGACGAAAAACTGTTTTTT.

This CDR3 is CASSYSSRASYEQYF. The CDR3 nucleotides read TGTGCCAGCAGTTACTCATCCAGGGCGTCCTACGAGCAGTACTTC. V is TRBV6-5 and J is TRBJ2-7, with D perhaps TRBD1 (5 bases). The germline V and J ends were trimmed by 0 bases and 1 base, with 10 bases remaining between them. Germline V gives CDR1 MNHEY, CDR2 SVGAGI. The CDR3 is 15 residues long.